A single sample is the source of the 26 T cell receptor beta chains below, sequenced in a study of human T cells and chemical hapten exposure (dated by TCRdb to the early 2020s). The library relied on RACE. This sample was sequenced with a NextSeq 500. The raw public data were reprocessed by TCRdb itself: fastp quality trimming at Q25, MiXCR clonotype calling, in-frame beta chains only. A single entry per CDR3 protein holds the most common genes and DNA from its merged rows. The sample table records 130,000 or so distinct CDR3 sequences; approximately 10% of these occur just once. More than 2% of the sample is held by the ten biggest clonotypes. The label giving this sample's time point can be read as: patch test 3, about 24 weeks after DPC sensitization. According to the study, the label for this sample's treatment or condition signals: therapeutic diphenylcyclopropenone sensitization with weekly scalp DPC.

The sequences come from whole blood, collected in connection with sensitization to the hapten diphenylcyclopropenone (DPC). These receptors were taken from a woman in her forties or fifties with alopecia areata. Some clones in this sample may be carry-over from other donors' samples.

This clonotype was detected many times. V is TRBV27 and J is TRBJ2-3; D unclear. V dropped 1 base and J dropped 2 bases, with 4 bases sitting between them. Germline loops: CDR1 MNHEY, CDR2 SMNVEV (reference sequence). CDR3 size: 13 residues. The CDR3 DNA is TGTGCCAGCAGTTTATGGGTCACAGATACGCAGTATTTT. Amino acids: CASSLWVTDTQYF.

This clonotype was found many times. The chain uses TRBV27 and TRBJ2-2; TRBD2 matches 9 bases. CDR1 and CDR2 from the germline V gene are MNHEY and SMNVEV (reference sequence). The CDR3 extends over 17 amino acids. With V trimmed by 5 bases and J by 0 bases, 7 bases remained unmatched. The CDR3 is CASSPSPSGANTGELFF. In DNA, the CDR3 is TGTGCCAGCAGTCCCTCCCCTAGCGGGGCGAACACCGGGGAGCTGTTTTTT.

This chain links TRBV15 with TRBJ2-7; perhaps TRBD1 as D (6 bases). Germline V CDR1 and CDR2: LNHNV, YYDKDF (reference sequence). Trimming shortened V by 5 bases and J by 4 bases, and 12 bases separated the two germline ends. CDR3 length: 13 residues. The CDR3: CATSFEGGYEQYF. The CDR3 DNA follows: TGTGCCACCAGCTTCGAAGGGGGTTACGAGCAGTACTTC.

There are a few counts of this clonotype. The rearrangement uses TRBV4-2 and TRBJ2-3, with 13 nucleotides matching TRBD2. Germline V gene sequence: CDR1 LGHNA, CDR2 YNFKEQ. CDR3 length equals 16 residues. V shed 1 base and J 5 bases; nucleotides not matched to a gene: 3. DNA for the CDR3: TGTGCCAGCAGCCAAGGGACTAGCGGGGGTGTAGATACGCAGTATTTT. It codes for CASSQGTSGGVDTQYF.

Ten or more counts support this clonotype. The chain joins TRBV3-1 to TRBJ2-1; tentatively, D is TRBD2 (6 bases). The CDR3 spans 15 residues. Germline V gene sequence: CDR1 LGHDT, CDR2 YNNKEL (reference sequence). Trimming removed 4 bases from V and 7 bases from J, with 17 bases in between. DNA for the CDR3: TGTGCCAGCAGCCCCTCCGGCTGGAGGGGTAATGAGCAGTTCTTC. Translation gives CASSPSGWRGNEQFF.

This clonotype has ten or more counts. This chain links TRBV27 with TRBJ2-1; 10 nucleotides agree with TRBD2. There are 16 residues in the CDR3. The V and J ends lost 5 bases and 8 bases, in that order; junction bases with no gene match: 12. Germline values: CDR1 MNHEY, CDR2 SMNVEV (reference sequence). CDR3 protein: CASSPGEGAGGHEQFF. Written as DNA, the CDR3 is TGTGCCAGCAGTCCCGGAGAGGGAGCGGGAGGGCATGAGCAGTTCTTC.

This clonotype occurred a few times. The chain recombines TRBV7-7 with TRBJ1-4, with 7 bases aligning to TRBD1. V lost 6 bases, J lost 2 bases, and 6 bases stayed unmatched. CDR3 length: 15 residues. Germline V gene lookup returns CDR1 SSHAT and CDR2 FNYEAQ (reference sequence). The CDR3 DNA reads as TGTGCCAGCAGTCTTAGACAGGGTACTAATGAAAAACTGTTTTTT. This sequence encodes CASSLRQGTNEKLFF.

This clonotype was detected many times. CDR3 amino acids: CASSFSPNTEAFF. In nucleotides, the CDR3 is TGTGCCAGCAGTTTTTCTCCGAACACTGAAGCTTTCTTT. The chain joins TRBV28 to TRBJ1-1; D call uncertain. This CDR3 contains 13 residues. CDR1 MDHEN and CDR2 SYDVKM come from the germline V gene. Trimming left V 3 bases short and J 1 base short, with 6 bases between.

This clonotype was picked up many times. This chain links TRBV28 with TRBJ2-2; D is uncertain. Germline CDR1 MDHEN, CDR2 SYDVKM. V lost 6 bases and J lost 4, with 3 bases in between. CDR3 length: 11 amino acids. The CDR3 loop reads CASRITGELFF. DNA for the CDR3: TGTGCCAGCAGGATCACCGGGGAGCTGTTTTTT.

This clonotype was seen a few times. The chain is built from TRBV28 and TRBJ1-1, with TRBD1 identical over 7 bases. The CDR3 is 14 residues long. The V segment lost 4 bases and the J segment 3 bases; nucleotides outside the gene matches: 5. Germline V gene data show CDR1 as MDHEN and CDR2 as SYDVKM. CDR3 in DNA: TGTGCCAGCAGTTACGGACAGGACGACACTGAAGCTTTCTTT. Translation: CASSYGQDDTEAFF.

At least ten counts were recorded for this clonotype. The V call is TRBV29-1, the J call TRBJ2-5, with a possible D match to TRBD2 (6 bases). Trimming removed 3 bases from V and 4 bases from J, with 9 bases in between. The length of the CDR3 is 12 residues. Germline V gene lookup returns CDR1 SQVTM and CDR2 ANQGSEA. The CDR3 region has the DNA TGCAGCGTTGAGTTGGGGGGAGAGACCCAGTACTTC. Translated: CSVELGGETQYF. The variable domain in full, with the rest retrieved from reference TRBV29-1 and TRBJ2-5, is SAVISQKPSRDICQRGTSLTIQCQVDSQVTMMFWYRQQPGQSLTLIATANQGSEATYESGFVIDKFPISRPNLTFSTLTVSNMSPEDSSIYLCSVELGGETQYFGPGTRLLVL.

This clonotype was detected many times. This rearrangement joins TRBV2 to TRBJ2-5; 7 nucleotides agree with TRBD2. This CDR3 is built from 11 residues. The germline V gene encodes CDR1 SNHLY and CDR2 FYNNEI. CDR3 region: CAGGAGETQYF. CDR3 DNA sequence: TGTGCGGGAGGGGCAGGAGAGACCCAGTACTTC.

There are a few counts of this clonotype. The chain combines TRBV6-2 or TRBV6-3 with TRBJ2-3; 7 positions match TRBD1. V lost 6 bases to trimming and J lost 2 bases; unmatched junction nucleotides: 5. The CDR3 has 14 amino acids. Germline assignment: CDR1 MNHEY and CDR2 SVGEGT. The CDR3 spells CASRHRGPTDTQYF. The CDR3 region has the DNA TGTGCCAGCAGGCACAGGGGACCCACAGATACGCAGTATTTT.

A few counts support this clonotype. CDR3 protein: CASSPGPSGAIQETQYF. The DNA of the CDR3 is TGTGCCAGCAGCCCAGGTCCTAGCGGGGCTATCCAAGAGACCCAGTACTTC. The V gene is TRBV7-8, the J gene TRBJ2-5, with 9 bases identical to TRBD2. The V gene's germline CDR1 is SGHVS and CDR2 FQNEAQ. V shed 5 bases, J shed 1 base, and the junction held 11 bases outside the gene matches. This CDR3 is built from 17 residues.

This clonotype has just a few counts. The CDR3 loop reads CSASIREETF. The CDR3 nucleotides read TGCAGTGCTAGTATCAGGGAAGAGACCTTC. The J gene is TRBJ1-2, the V gene TRBV20-1; tentative D call: TRBD1 (5 bases). Trimming stripped 3 bases from V and 14 bases from J, with 13 bases between. Per the germline V gene, CDR1 is DFQATT and CDR2 is SNEGSKA (reference sequence). This CDR3 has 10 residues.

Notes on this clonotype: A much bigger clone sits one base away, suggesting this may be a read error. The rearrangement uses TRBV12-3 or TRBV12-4 and TRBJ1-1; 10 positions agree with TRBD1. The CDR3 contains 13 residues. As DNA, the CDR3 is TGTGCCGGCAGTCCGGGACAGGGGACTGAAGCTTTCTTT. It is translated as CAGSPGQGTEAFF.

The V and J genes are TRBV12-5 and TRBJ1-2; 9 nucleotides align to TRBD1. The CDR3 length is 15 residues. The V segment lost 0 bases and the J segment 4 bases; nucleotides outside the gene matches: 3. Germline CDR1 is LGHNT and CDR2 is FRNRAP. CDR3 DNA: TGTGCTAGTGGTTTGGTCCGGGACAGGGTCTATGGCTACACCTTC. The encoded protein is CASGLVRDRVYGYTF.

This clonotype has a count of ten or more. This chain joins TRBV20-1 and TRBJ2-5; D is possibly TRBD1 (7 bases). Germline CDR1 reads DFQATT; CDR2 reads SNEGSKA (reference sequence). Trimming left V 4 bases short and J 5 bases short, with 20 bases between. The CDR3 is made up of 15 amino acids. CDR3 protein: CSAIWTGPAGETQYF. In nucleotides, the CDR3 is TGCAGTGCTATATGGACAGGTCCCGCGGGGGAGACCCAGTACTTC.

In its sample, this clonotype was seen many times. The chain couples TRBV12-3 or TRBV12-4 to TRBJ1-3; D uncertain. The germline V and J ends were trimmed by 1 base and 3 bases, with 1 base remaining between them. The CDR3 sequence is 12 residues long. As DNA, the CDR3 is TGTGCCAGCAGTTTAGATGGAAACACCATATATTTT. Amino acids: CASSLDGNTIYF.

This clonotype was seen more than once but under ten times. This rearrangement joins TRBV5-1 to TRBJ1-5, with D perhaps TRBD1 (6 bases). The CDR3 runs to 17 residues. The germline V gene has CDR1 SGHRS and CDR2 YFSETQ. The ends were cut back, 0 bases at V and 1 base at J, with 14 bases in the middle. In nucleotides, the CDR3 is TGCGCCAGCAGCTTGGGGACCGGGACAAGAAGCAATCAGCCCCAGCATTTT. Amino acid sequence: CASSLGTGTRSNQPQHF.

This clonotype was seen at least ten times. The chain links TRBV29-1 to TRBJ1-1; unclear D gene. V was trimmed by 5 bases and J by 2 bases, leaving 6 bases between them. Per the germline V gene, CDR1 is SQVTM and CDR2 is ANQGSEA. The CDR3 is made up of 11 amino acids. As DNA, the CDR3 is TGCAGCGTTCGCGCTAACACTGAAGCTTTCTTT. Encoded protein: CSVRANTEAFF. The full variable domain, its missing parts supplied by reference TRBV29-1 and TRBJ1-1, is SAVISQKPSRDICQRGTSLTIQCQVDSQVTMMFWYRQQPGQSLTLIATANQGSEATYESGFVIDKFPISRPNLTFSTLTVSNMSPEDSSIYLCSVRANTEAFFGQGTRLTVV.

This chain uses TRBV5-1 with TRBJ1-1; 10 bases match TRBD1. The CDR3 has 15 amino acids. CDR1 and CDR2 (germline): SGHRS, YFSETQ. V shed 2 bases, J shed 4 bases, and the junction held 5 bases outside the gene matches. CDR3: CASSFDRTGGTEAFF. As DNA, the CDR3 is TGCGCCAGCAGCTTTGATCGGACAGGGGGCACTGAAGCTTTCTTT.

The gene calls are TRBV27 and TRBJ1-5; D not certain. Germline V gene data show CDR1 as MNHEY and CDR2 as SMNVEV (reference sequence). This CDR3 is 13 amino acids long. Trimming cost V 4 bases and J 4 bases, with 8 bases left between them. Written as DNA, the CDR3 is TGTGCCAGCAGTTACACGGCTAATCAGCCCCAGCATTTT. Translation gives CASSYTANQPQHF.

V usage is TRBV6-6 and J usage is TRBJ1-2; D is unresolved. This CDR3 contains 13 residues. Trimming took off 6 bases at V and 4 bases at J, with 12 bases between the two ends. Germline V gives CDR1 MNHNY, CDR2 SVGAGI (reference sequence). The DNA for the CDR3 is TGTGCCAGCAGGCGAAATTCAGGCTATGGCTACACCTTC. It yields the protein CASRRNSGYGYTF.

There are a few counts of this clonotype. The genes are TRBV12-3 or TRBV12-4 and TRBJ1-5, with D maybe TRBD1 (5 bases). The V and J ends lost 3 bases and 6 bases respectively, with 18 bases between them. The CDR3 runs to 16 residues. CDR3 amino acids: CASSFSMGGGSQPQHF. The CDR3 DNA follows: TGTGCCAGCAGTTTCTCCATGGGTGGGGGAAGTCAGCCCCAGCATTTT.

Notes on this clonotype: One end of the junction is discordant with germline, which a read error may explain. This sequence joins TRBV18 and TRBJ2-2; TRBD1 matches 7 bases. The CDR3 consists of 17 residues. The germline CDR1 and CDR2 sequences are KGHSH and LQKENI. This CDR3 reads CASSPRQGGFNNGELFF. The DNA of the CDR3 is TGTGCCAGCTCACCGCGACAGGGCGGCTTTAACAACGGGGAGCTGTTTTTT.